What follows are 3 T cell receptor beta chains derived from one specimen sequenced in a study of blood T cell repertoires in COVID-19. Clones were read by immunoSEQ multiplex PCR, and TCRdb kept only the in-frame ones, dropping some. The sample holds about 100,000 clones, just under 85% seen once. Sequencing was carried out using peripheral blood. The receptor set was obtained from a man aged 40-49 years with active or convalescent COVID-19.

The rearrangement links TRBV5-1 to TRBJ1-2, with D possibly TRBD1 on 5 matching bases. Trimming cost V 0 bases and J 10 bases, with 16 bases left between them. The CDR3 is 14 residues long. Germline CDR1 reads SGHRS; CDR2 reads YFSETQ. CDR3 amino acids: CASSLDRNPVAYTF. DNA for the CDR3: TGCGCCAGCAGCTTGGACAGGAACCCAGTCGCCTACACCTTC. Complete variable domain (other parts from reference TRBV5-1 and TRBJ1-2): KAGVTQTPRYLIKTRGQQVTLSCSPISGHRSVSWYQQTPGQGLQFLFEYFSETQRNKGNFPGRFSGRQFSNSRSEMNVSTLELGDSALYLCASSLDRNPVAYTFGSGTRLTVV.

The chain's CDR3 is CATAPGTAHGGTQYF. The CDR3 nucleotides read TGTGCCACCGCCCCCGGGACAGCCCATGGGGGTACGCAGTATTTT. The V call is TRBV27, the J call TRBJ2-3; 7 nucleotides match TRBD1. The trim removed 10 bases at V and 8 bases at J, leaving 18 bases unmatched. The CDR3 runs to 15 residues. Germline assignment: CDR1 MNHEY and CDR2 SMNVEV (reference sequence).

V and J are TRBV6-5 and TRBJ1-1; TRBD1 might be the D (5 bases). CDR1 and CDR2 from the germline V gene are MNHEY and SVGAGI. The CDR3 runs 14 residues. V lost 7 bases and J lost 5, with 17 bases in between. This CDR3 is CASKEFGGGTEAFF. The CDR3 coding sequence is TGTGCCAGCAAGGAATTCGGGGGAGGGACTGAAGCTTTCTTT.